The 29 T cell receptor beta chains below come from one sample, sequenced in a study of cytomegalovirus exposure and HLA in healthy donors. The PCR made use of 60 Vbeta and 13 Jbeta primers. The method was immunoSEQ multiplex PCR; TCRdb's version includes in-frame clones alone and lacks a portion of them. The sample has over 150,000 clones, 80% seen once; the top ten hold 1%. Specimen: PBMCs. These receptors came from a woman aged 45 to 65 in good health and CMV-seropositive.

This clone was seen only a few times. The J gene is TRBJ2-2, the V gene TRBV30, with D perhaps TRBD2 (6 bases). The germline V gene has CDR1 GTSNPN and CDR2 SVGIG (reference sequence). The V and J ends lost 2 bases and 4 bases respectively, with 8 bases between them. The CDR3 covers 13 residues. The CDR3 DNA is TGTGCCTGGAGTTTTAGCGGCACCGGGGAGCTGTTTTTT. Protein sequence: CAWSFSGTGELFF.

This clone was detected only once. The CDR3 DNA is TGTGCCAGCAGCATACAGCGGAACTATGGCTACACCTTC. It codes for CASSIQRNYGYTF. This chain joins TRBV7-8 and TRBJ1-2; D call uncertain. The germline CDR1 and CDR2 sequences are SGHVS and FQNEAQ. V was clipped by 5 bases and J by 2 bases, with 9 bases between them. This CDR3 region has 13 residues.

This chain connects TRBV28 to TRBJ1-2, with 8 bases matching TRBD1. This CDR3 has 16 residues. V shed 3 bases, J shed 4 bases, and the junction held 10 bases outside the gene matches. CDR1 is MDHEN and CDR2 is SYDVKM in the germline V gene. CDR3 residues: CASSLEFGTGVYGYTF. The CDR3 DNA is TGTGCCAGCAGTTTGGAATTTGGGACAGGAGTCTATGGCTACACCTTC.

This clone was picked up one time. The CDR3 nucleotides read TGTGCCAGCAGCTTAGCGGCCCGCCAAAAGAACACCGGGGAGCTGTTTTTT. Protein sequence: CASSLAARQKNTGELFF. This rearrangement joins TRBV7-8 to TRBJ2-2; D is ambiguous. This CDR3 spans 17 amino acids. The V end was cut by 0 bases, the J end by 1 base, with 12 bases between. Germline V CDR1 and CDR2: SGHVS, FQNEAQ.

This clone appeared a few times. CDR3 protein: CASSLSRGGETQYF. DNA of the CDR3: TGTGCCAGCTCACTTTCCCGGGGAGGAGAGACCCAGTACTTC. The rearrangement links TRBV18 to TRBJ2-5; D might be TRBD2 (6 bases). CDR1 is KGHSH, CDR2 LQKENI, per germline. CDR3 length: 14 residues. Trimming pared 4 bases from V and 4 bases from J, leaving 13 bases between.

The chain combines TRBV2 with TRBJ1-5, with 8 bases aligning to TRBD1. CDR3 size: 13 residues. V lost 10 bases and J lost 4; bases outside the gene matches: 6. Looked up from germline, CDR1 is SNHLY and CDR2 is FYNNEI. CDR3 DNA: TGTGCCACCAGATGGACAGGGAATCAGCCCCAGCATTTT. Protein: CATRWTGNQPQHF. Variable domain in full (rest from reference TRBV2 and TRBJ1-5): EPEVTQTPSHQVTQMGQEVILRCVPISNHLYFYWYRQILGQKVEFLVSFYNNEISEKSEIFDDQFSVERPDGSNFTLKIRSTKLEDSAMYFCATRWTGNQPQHFGDGTRLSIL.

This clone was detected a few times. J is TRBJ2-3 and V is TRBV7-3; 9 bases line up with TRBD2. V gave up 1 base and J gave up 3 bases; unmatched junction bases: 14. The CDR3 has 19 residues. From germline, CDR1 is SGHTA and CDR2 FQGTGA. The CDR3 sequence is CASSLRGPRASGETDTQYF. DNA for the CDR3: TGTGCCAGCAGCTTAAGAGGCCCCCGGGCTAGCGGGGAGACAGATACGCAGTATTTT.

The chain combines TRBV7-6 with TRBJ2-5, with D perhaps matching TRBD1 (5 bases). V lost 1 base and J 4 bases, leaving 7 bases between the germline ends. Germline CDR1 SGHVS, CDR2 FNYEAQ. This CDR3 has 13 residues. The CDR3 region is CASSLGGRETQYF. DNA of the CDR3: TGTGCCAGCAGCTTAGGGGGCCGAGAGACCCAGTACTTC.

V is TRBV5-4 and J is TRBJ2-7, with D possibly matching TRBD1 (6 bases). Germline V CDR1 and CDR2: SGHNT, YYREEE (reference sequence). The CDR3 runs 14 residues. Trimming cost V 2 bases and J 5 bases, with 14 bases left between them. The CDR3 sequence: CASSLGGSGHEQYF. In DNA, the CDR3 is TGTGCCAGCAGCTTAGGGGGTTCCGGGCACGAGCAGTACTTC.

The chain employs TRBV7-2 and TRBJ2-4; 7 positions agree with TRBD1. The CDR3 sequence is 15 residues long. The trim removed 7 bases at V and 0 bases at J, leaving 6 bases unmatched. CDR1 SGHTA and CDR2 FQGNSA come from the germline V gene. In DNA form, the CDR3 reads TGTGCCAGCACCCGAGGGGGCGCAGCCAAAAACATTCAGTACTTC. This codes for CASTRGGAAKNIQYF.

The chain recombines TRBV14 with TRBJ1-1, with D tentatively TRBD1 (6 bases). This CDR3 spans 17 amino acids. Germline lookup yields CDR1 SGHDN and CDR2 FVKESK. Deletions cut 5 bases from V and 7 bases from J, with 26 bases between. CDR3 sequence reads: CASSARLHFNRVIEAFF. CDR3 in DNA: TGTGCCAGCAGCGCAAGACTTCACTTTAACAGGGTTATTGAAGCTTTCTTT.

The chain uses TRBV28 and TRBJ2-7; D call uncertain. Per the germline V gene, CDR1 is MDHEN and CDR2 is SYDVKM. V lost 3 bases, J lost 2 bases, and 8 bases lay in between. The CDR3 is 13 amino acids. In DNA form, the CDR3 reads TGTGCCAGCAGTTTCGGGTTCCCCTACGAGCAGTACTTC. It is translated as CASSFGFPYEQYF. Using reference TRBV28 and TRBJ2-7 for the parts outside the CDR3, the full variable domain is DVKVTQSSRYLVKRTGEKVFLECVQDMDHENMFWYRQDPGLGLRLIYFSYDVKMKEKGDIPEGYSVSREKKERFSLILESASTNQTSMYLCASSFGFPYEQYFGPGTRLTVT.

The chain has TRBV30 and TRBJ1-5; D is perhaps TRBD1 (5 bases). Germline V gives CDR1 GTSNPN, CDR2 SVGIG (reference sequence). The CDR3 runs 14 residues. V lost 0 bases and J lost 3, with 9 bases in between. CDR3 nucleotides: TGTGCCTGGAGTGTACGGGGGGACAATCAGCCCCAGCATTTT. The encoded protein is CAWSVRGDNQPQHF.

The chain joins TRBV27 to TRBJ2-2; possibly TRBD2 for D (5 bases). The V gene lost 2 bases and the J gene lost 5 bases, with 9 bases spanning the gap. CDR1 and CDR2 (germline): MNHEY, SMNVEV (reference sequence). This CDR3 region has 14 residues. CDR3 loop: CASSLALGTGELFF. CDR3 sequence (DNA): TGTGCCAGCAGTTTAGCACTAGGGACCGGGGAGCTGTTTTTT.

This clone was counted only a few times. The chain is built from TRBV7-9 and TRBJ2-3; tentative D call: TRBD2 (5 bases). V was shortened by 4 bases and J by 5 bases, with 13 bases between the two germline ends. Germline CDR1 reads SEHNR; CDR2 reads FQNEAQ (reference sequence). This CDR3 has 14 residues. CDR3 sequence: CASSSSEGGDTQYF. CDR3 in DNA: TGTGCCAGCAGCTCCTCTGAGGGTGGAGATACGCAGTATTTT.

The CDR3, as DNA: TGTGCCAGCAGCTTAGGAGGCTACGGGTACTTC. It is translated as CASSLGGYGYF. J is TRBJ2-5 and V is TRBV7-8; no firm D call. Per germline, CDR1 SGHVS and CDR2 FQNEAQ. This CDR3 contains 11 residues. The V end was cut by 1 base, the J end by 13 bases, with 10 bases between.

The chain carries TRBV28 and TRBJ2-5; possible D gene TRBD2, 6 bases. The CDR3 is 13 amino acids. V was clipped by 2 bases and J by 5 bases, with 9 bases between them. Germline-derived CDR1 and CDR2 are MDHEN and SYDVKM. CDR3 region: CASSLGGMETQYF. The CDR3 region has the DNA TGTGCCAGCAGTTTAGGGGGGATGGAGACCCAGTACTTC.

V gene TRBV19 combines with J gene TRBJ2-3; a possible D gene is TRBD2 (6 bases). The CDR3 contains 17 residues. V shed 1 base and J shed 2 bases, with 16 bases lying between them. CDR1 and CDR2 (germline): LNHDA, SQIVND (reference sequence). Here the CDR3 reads CASSIGTAGLFTDTQYF. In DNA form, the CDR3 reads TGTGCCAGTAGTATAGGCACGGCGGGGCTCTTCACAGATACGCAGTATTTT.

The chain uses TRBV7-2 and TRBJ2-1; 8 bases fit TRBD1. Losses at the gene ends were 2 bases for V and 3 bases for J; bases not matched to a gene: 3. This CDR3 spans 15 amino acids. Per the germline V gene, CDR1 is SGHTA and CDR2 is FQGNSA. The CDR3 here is CASSLIGQGYNEQFF. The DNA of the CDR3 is TGTGCCAGCAGCTTAATTGGACAGGGCTACAATGAGCAGTTCTTC.

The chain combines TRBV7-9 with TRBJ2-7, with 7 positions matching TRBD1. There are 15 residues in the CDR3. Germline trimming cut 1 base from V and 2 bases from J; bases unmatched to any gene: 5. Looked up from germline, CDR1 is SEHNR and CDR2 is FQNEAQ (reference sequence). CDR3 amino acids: CASSLVGGRTYEQYF. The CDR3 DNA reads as TGTGCCAGCAGCTTAGTAGGGGGCAGAACCTACGAGCAGTACTTC. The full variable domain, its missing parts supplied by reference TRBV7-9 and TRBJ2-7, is DTGVSQNPRHKITKRGQNVTFRCDPISEHNRLYWYRQTLGQGPEFLTYFQNEAQLEKSRLLSDRFSAERPKGSFSTLEIQRTEQGDSAMYLCASSLVGGRTYEQYFGPGTRLTVT.

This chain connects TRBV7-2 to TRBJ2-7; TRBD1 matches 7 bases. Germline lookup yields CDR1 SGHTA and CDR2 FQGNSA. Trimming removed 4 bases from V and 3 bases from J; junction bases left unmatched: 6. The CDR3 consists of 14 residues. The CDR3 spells CASSSQGNIYEQYF. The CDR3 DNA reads TGTGCCAGCAGCTCACAGGGGAATATCTACGAGCAGTACTTC.

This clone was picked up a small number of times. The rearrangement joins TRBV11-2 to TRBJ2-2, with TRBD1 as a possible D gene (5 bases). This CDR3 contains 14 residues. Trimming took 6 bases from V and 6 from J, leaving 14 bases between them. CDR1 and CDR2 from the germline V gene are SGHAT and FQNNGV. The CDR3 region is CASRLQASAGELFF. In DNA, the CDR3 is TGTGCCAGCAGACTACAGGCTTCTGCCGGGGAGCTGTTTTTT. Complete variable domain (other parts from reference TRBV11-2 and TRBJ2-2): EAGVAQSPRYKIIEKRQSVAFWCNPISGHATLYWYQQILGQGPKLLIQFQNNGVVDDSQLPKDRFSAERLKGVDSTLKIQPAKLEDSAVYLCASRLQASAGELFFGEGSRLTVL.

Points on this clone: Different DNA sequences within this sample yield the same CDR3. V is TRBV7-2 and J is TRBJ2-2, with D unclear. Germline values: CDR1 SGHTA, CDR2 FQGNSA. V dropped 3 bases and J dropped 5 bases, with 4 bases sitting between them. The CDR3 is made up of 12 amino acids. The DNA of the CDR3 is TGTGCCAGCAGCTTTTCAACCGGGGAGCTGTTTTTT. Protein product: CASSFSTGELFF.

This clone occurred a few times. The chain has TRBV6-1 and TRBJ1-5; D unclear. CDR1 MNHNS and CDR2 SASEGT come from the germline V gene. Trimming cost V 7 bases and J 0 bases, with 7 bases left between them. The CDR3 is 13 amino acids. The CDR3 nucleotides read TGTGCCAGCACGGTCTATAGCAATCAGCCCCAGCATTTT. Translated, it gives CASTVYSNQPQHF.

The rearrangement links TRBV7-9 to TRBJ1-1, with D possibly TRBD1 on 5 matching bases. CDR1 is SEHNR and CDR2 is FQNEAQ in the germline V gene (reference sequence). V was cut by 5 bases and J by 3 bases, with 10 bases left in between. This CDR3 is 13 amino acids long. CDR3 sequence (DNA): TGTGCCAGCAGCAAACAGGAATACACTGAAGCTTTCTTT. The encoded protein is CASSKQEYTEAFF.

The CDR3: CATGGAGEETEAFF. The CDR3 DNA follows: TGTGCCACCGGGGGCGCAGGGGAAGAAACTGAAGCTTTCTTT. The chain is built from TRBV15 and TRBJ1-1; TRBD1 is a possible D gene (6 bases). The V end lost 8 bases, the J end lost 5 bases, and 18 bases lay between the germline ends. CDR1 is LNHNV, CDR2 YYDKDF, per germline (reference sequence). The CDR3 loop spans 14 amino acids.

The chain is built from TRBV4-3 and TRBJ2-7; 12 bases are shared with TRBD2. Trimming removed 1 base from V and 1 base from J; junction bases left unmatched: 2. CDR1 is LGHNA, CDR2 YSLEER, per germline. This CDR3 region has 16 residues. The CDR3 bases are TGCGCCAGCAGCCAAGGGACTAGCGGGGCTTCCTACGAGCAGTACTTC. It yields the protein CASSQGTSGASYEQYF.

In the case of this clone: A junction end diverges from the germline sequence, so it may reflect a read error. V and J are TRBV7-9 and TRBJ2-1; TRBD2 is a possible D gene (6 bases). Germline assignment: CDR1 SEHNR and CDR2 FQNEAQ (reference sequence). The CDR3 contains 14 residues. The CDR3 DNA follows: TGTTCCAGCAGCCCAGGGACTTCCTACAATGAGCAGTTCTTC. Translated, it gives CSSSPGTSYNEQFF.

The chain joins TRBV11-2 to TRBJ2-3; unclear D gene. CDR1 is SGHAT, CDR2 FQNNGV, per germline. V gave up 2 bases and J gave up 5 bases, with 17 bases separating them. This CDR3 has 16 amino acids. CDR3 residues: CASSLNERVARDTQYF. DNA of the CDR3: TGTGCCAGCAGCTTAAACGAACGAGTAGCTCGAGATACGCAGTATTTT.